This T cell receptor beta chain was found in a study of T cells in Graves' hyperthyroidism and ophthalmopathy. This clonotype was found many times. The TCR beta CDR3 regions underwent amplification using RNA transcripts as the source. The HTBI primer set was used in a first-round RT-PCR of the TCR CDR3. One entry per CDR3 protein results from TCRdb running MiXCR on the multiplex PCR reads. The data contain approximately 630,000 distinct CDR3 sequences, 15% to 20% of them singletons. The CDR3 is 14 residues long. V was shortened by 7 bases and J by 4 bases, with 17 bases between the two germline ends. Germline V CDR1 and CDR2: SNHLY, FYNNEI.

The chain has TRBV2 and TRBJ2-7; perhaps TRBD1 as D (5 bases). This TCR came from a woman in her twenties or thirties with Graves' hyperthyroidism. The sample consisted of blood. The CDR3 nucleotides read TGTGCCAGCAAAGATCCCAGGGAAGGGTACGAGCAGTACTTC. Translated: CASKDPREGYEQYF.